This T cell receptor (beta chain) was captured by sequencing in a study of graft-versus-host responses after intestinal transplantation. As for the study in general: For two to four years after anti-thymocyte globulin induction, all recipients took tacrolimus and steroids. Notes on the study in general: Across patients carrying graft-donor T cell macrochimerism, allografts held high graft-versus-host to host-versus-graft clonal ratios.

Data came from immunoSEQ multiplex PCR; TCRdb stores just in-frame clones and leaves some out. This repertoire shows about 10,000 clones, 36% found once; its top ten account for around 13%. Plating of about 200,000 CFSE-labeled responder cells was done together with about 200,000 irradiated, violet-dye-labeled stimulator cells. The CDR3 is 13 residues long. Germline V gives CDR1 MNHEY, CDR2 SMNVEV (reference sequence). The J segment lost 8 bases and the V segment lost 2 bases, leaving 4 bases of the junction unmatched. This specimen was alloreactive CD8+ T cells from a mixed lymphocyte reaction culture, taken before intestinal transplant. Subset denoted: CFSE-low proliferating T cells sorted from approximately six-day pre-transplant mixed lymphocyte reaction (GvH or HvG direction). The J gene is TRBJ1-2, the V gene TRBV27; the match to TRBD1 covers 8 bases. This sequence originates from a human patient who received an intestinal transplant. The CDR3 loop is CASSLNRGAGYTF. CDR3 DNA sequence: TGTGCCAGCAGTTTAAACAGGGGGGCAGGCTACACCTTC.